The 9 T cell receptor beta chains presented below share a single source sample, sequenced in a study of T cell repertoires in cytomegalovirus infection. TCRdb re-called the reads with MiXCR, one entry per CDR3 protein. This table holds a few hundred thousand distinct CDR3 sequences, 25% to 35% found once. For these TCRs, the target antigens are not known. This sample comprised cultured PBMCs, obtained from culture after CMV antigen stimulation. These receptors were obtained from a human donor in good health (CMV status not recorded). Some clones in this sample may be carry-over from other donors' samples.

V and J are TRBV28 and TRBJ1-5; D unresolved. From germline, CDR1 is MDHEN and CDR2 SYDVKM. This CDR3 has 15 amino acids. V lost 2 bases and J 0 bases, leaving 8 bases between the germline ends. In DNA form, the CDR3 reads TGTGCCAGCAGTTTAATATGGGGTAGCAATCAGCCCCAGCATTTT. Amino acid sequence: CASSLIWGSNQPQHF.

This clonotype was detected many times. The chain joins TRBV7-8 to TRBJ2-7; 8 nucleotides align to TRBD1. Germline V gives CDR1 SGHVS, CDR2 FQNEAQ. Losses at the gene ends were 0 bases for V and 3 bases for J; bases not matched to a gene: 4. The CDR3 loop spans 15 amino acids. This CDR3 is CASSLARTGNYEQYV. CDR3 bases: TGTGCCAGCAGCTTAGCCCGGACAGGGAACTACGAGCAGTACGTC.

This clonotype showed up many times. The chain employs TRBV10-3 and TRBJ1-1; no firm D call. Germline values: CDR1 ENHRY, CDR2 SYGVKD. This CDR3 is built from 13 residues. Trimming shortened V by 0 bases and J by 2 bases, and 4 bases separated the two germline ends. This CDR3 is CAISESLNTEAFF. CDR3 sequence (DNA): TGTGCCATCAGTGAGTCCTTAAACACTGAAGCTTTCTTT.

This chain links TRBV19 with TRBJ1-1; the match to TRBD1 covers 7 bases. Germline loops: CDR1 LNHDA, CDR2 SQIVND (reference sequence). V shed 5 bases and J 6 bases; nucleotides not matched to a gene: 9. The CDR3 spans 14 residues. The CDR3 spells CASSSRDRAAEAFF. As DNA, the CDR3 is TGTGCCAGTAGTTCCCGGGACAGAGCTGCTGAAGCTTTCTTT.

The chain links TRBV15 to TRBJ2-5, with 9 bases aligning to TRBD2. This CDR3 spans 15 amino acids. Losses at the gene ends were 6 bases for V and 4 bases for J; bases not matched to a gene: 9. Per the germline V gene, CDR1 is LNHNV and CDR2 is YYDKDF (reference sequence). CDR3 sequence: CATRGLAGGGETQYF. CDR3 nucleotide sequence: TGTGCCACCAGGGGACTAGCCGGAGGAGGAGAGACCCAGTACTTC.

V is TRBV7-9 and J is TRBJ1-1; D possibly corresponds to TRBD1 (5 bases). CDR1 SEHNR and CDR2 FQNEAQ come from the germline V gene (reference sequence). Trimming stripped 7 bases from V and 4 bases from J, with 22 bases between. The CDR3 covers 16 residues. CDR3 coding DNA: TGTGCCAGCACCTCATTTAAGGGGCGCCTGGGCACTGAAGCTTTCTTT. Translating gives CASTSFKGRLGTEAFF.

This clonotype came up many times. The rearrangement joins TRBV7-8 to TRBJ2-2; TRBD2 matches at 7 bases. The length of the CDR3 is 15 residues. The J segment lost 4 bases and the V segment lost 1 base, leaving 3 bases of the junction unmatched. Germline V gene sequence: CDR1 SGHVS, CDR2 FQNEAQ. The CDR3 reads CASSLGDYPTGELFF. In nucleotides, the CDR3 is TGTGCCAGCAGCTTAGGGGACTACCCCACCGGGGAGCTGTTTTTT.

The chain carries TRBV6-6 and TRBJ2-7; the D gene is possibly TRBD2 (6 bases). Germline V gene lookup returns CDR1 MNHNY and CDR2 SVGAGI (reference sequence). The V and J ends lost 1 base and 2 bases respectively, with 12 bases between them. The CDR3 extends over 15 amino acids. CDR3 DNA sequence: TGTGCCAGCAGTTACTTAGCGGACCCGACCTACGAGCAGTACTTC. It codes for CASSYLADPTYEQYF.

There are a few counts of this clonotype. CDR3 sequence: CASSLVAGSGYEQYF. CDR3 coding DNA: TGTGCCAGCAGCTTAGTAGCAGGGTCGGGGTACGAGCAGTACTTC. The chain joins TRBV7-2 to TRBJ2-7; the D gene could be TRBD1 or TRBD2 (5 bases each). The V gene lost 1 base and the J gene lost 4 bases, with 14 bases spanning the gap. Per germline, CDR1 SGHTA and CDR2 FQGNSA. This CDR3 has 15 residues.